Listed below are T cell receptor beta chains from one sample, sequenced in a study of circulating and synovial CD4+ cells in juvenile arthritis. Some clones are missing from TCRdb's copy, which holds only in-frame ones; the method was immunoSEQ multiplex PCR. Of about 33,000 clones in the sample, nearly 95% were seen once. The specimen was CD4+ T cells from blood. The receptor set was obtained from a human donor with juvenile idiopathic arthritis. Each CDR3 is given with its conserved first and last residue. Fields, in order: CDR3 DNA, CDR3 protein, J gene, V gene, CDR3 length, D gene. The D gene is left open where the match is weak.

DNA: TGTGCCAGCAGCGGCCCGAAGGTCGGGACAGTGTTCGGAAACACCATATATTTT
CDR3: CASSGPKVGTVFGNTIYF
J: TRBJ1-3
V: TRBV7-2
length: 18
D: TRBD1

DNA: TGTGCCAGCAGCGTAGGTTTAGGGGGCTCTGGAAACACCATATATTTT
CDR3: CASSVGLGGSGNTIYF
J: TRBJ1-3
V: TRBV9
length: 16
D: NA

DNA: TGTGCCAGTAGTACCTCCGGACTGTCTTGGACGCAGTATTTT
CDR3: CASSTSGLSWTQYF
J: TRBJ2-3
V: TRBV19
length: 14
D: NA

DNA: TGTGCCAGCAGCTCGAGCTTCGTGTCAGCGGGACTCAAATACGAGCAGTACTTC
CDR3: CASSSSFVSAGLKYEQYF
J: TRBJ2-7
V: TRBV5-4
length: 18
D: TRBD2

DNA: TGTGCCAGCAGCTTAGATTCGGGACTTTTCTACGAGCAGTACTTC
CDR3: CASSLDSGLFYEQYF
J: TRBJ2-7
V: TRBV11-2
length: 15
D: NA

DNA: TGTGCCAGCAGTTTAGGGGGCGGCACTGAAGCTTTCTTT
CDR3: CASSLGGGTEAFF
J: TRBJ1-1
V: TRBV28
length: 13
D: NA

DNA: TGTGCCAGCTCACCACGGACTAGCGGTTTCTCTAGCACAGATACGCAGTATTTT
CDR3: CASSPRTSGFSSTDTQYF
J: TRBJ2-3
V: TRBV18
length: 18
D: TRBD2

DNA: TGTGCCAGCAGTCCCCAGACAGGGGGCTATGGCTACACCTTC
CDR3: CASSPQTGGYGYTF
J: TRBJ1-2
V: TRBV6-5
length: 14
D: TRBD1

DNA: TGTGCCAGCAGCCCGGGACAGAGCACAGATACGCAGTATTTT
CDR3: CASSPGQSTDTQYF
J: TRBJ2-3
V: TRBV5-4
length: 14
D: TRBD1

DNA: TGTGCCAGCAGTTTTGAATTAAGGGGGCTCAGTGAGTTCTTC
CDR3: CASSFELRGLSEFF
J: TRBJ2-1
V: TRBV28
length: 14
D: TRBD1

DNA: TGTGCCAGCAGCCATCTCCGGGGATGGAACACTGAAGCTTTCTTT
CDR3: CASSHLRGWNTEAFF
J: TRBJ1-1
V: TRBV7-2
length: 15
D: NA

DNA: TGTGCCAGCAGTGAGAAGCTAGCGGGGGGCCTACAAGAGACCCAGTACTTC
CDR3: CASSEKLAGGLQETQYF
J: TRBJ2-5
V: TRBV6-1
length: 17
D: TRBD2

DNA: TGCGCCAGCAGCCAAGACAGTAAAAGCGAGCAGTACTTC
CDR3: CASSQDSKSEQYF
J: TRBJ2-7
V: TRBV4-3
length: 13
D: NA

DNA: TGTGCCAGCAGAGGGACAGGGCAGGAGCAGTACTTC
CDR3: CASRGTGQEQYF
J: TRBJ2-7
V: TRBV2
length: 12
D: TRBD1

DNA: TGTGCCAGCAGCGTAGGCGGTGTTGACACCATATATTTT
CDR3: CASSVGGVDTIYF
J: TRBJ1-3
V: TRBV9
length: 13
D: NA

DNA: TGTGCCAGCTCACCCCCGGGCAGGGGTCTATACGAGCAGTACTTC
CDR3: CASSPPGRGLYEQYF
J: TRBJ2-7
V: TRBV18
length: 15
D: NA

DNA: TGTGCCAGTAGTAGCGGGGTTAATGAAAAACTGTTTTTT
CDR3: CASSSGVNEKLFF
J: TRBJ1-4
V: TRBV19
length: 13
D: NA

DNA: TGTGCCAGCAGCTTTCGGGACAGGAACACCGGGGAGCTGTTTTTT
CDR3: CASSFRDRNTGELFF
J: TRBJ2-2
V: TRBV11-2
length: 15
D: TRBD1

DNA: TGTGCCAGCAGTGACGGGTCTAGGTATTCCCCCCTCCACTTT
CDR3: CASSDGSRYSPLHF
J: TRBJ1-6
V: TRBV25-1
length: 14
D: NA

DNA: TGTGCCACCACCAAGTATGGGGACATGAACACTGAAGCTTTCTTT
CDR3: CATTKYGDMNTEAFF
J: TRBJ1-1
V: TRBV10-3
length: 15
D: NA

DNA: TGCAGTGCTAGGAGGGAAGAGACCCAGTACTTC
CDR3: CSARREETQYF
J: TRBJ2-5
V: TRBV20-1
length: 11
D: NA

DNA: TGTGCCTGGAGATTGCCAGGGAACACCATATATTTT
CDR3: CAWRLPGNTIYF
J: TRBJ1-3
V: TRBV30
length: 12
D: NA

DNA: TGTGCCAGCCCACCCGGAGGTAGCGGATCCTACGAGCAGTACTTC
CDR3: CASPPGGSGSYEQYF
J: TRBJ2-7
V: TRBV28
length: 15
D: NA

DNA: TGTGCCAGCAGTTACTCTACCGGGGTCTACGCTTTCTTT
CDR3: CASSYSTGVYAFF
J: TRBJ1-1
V: TRBV6-5
length: 13
D: NA

DNA: TGTGCCAGCAGTTCGACGGGGGTATATGAGACCCAGTACTTC
CDR3: CASSSTGVYETQYF
J: TRBJ2-5
V: TRBV2
length: 14
D: NA

DNA: TGTGCCAGCAAGTTCAGGGGAGAAAGCGCAGATACGCAGTATTTT
CDR3: CASKFRGESADTQYF
J: TRBJ2-3
V: TRBV6-4
length: 15
D: NA

DNA: TGTGCCAGCAGCTTTCAGGGGTCAGAGTTCTACGAGCAGTACTTC
CDR3: CASSFQGSEFYEQYF
J: TRBJ2-7
V: TRBV7-9
length: 15
D: NA

DNA: TGTGCCAGCAGCCGCCAGCGGGAGGGGAATGAGCAGTTCTTC
CDR3: CASSRQREGNEQFF
J: TRBJ2-1
V: TRBV7-2
length: 14
D: TRBD2

DNA: TGCGCCAGCAGCTTGGAGGGGCGCGGTGAAAAACTGTTTTTT
CDR3: CASSLEGRGEKLFF
J: TRBJ1-4
V: TRBV5-1
length: 14
D: NA

DNA: TGTGCCAGCTCACCACTCGCGGGCTTGGGAATGGCCAAAAACATTCAGTACTTC
CDR3: CASSPLAGLGMAKNIQYF
J: TRBJ2-4
V: TRBV18
length: 18
D: NA

DNA: TGTGCCATCAGTGAGGTCGGGACAGGGAATTCACCCCTCCACTTT
CDR3: CAISEVGTGNSPLHF
J: TRBJ1-6
V: TRBV10-3
length: 15
D: TRBD1

DNA: TGCGCCAGCAGCTTGGGAGTGAACACTGAAGCTTTCTTT
CDR3: CASSLGVNTEAFF
J: TRBJ1-1
V: TRBV5-1
length: 13
D: NA

DNA: TGCGCCAGCAGCCAAGAAGCGGGAGGGTACAACAATGAGCAGTTCTTC
CDR3: CASSQEAGGYNNEQFF
J: TRBJ2-1
V: TRBV4-3
length: 16
D: TRBD2